A single sample is the source of the 19 T cell receptor beta chains below, sequenced in a study of CD8+CD57+ T cells in acquired aplastic anemia. For sequencing, patients were chosen who had shown expansion of CD8+CD57+ cells by flow cytometry. Investigators profiled TCR beta VDJ and CDR3 from genomic DNA template. TCRdb re-called the reads with MiXCR, one entry per CDR3 protein. Found here are hundreds of thousands of distinct CDR3 sequences, around 32% of them singletons; the top ten hold approximately 0.82%. The sample consisted of sorted CD4+, CD8+, or CD8+CD57+ T cells (not recorded which) from PBMCs. The receptors stem from a human donor with aplastic anemia.

The chain uses TRBV9 and TRBJ2-1; TRBD2 agrees at 8 bases. Germline CDR1 reads SGDLS; CDR2 reads YYNGEE. The CDR3 is 16 residues long. The trim removed 3 bases at V and 7 bases at J, leaving 12 bases unmatched. The CDR3 protein is CASSAVPAGGGNEQFF. The CDR3 coding sequence is TGTGCCAGCAGCGCAGTGCCGGCGGGAGGTGGGAATGAGCAGTTCTTC.

This clonotype was seen repeatedly, ten times or more. This rearrangement joins TRBV7-2 to TRBJ1-1; D is unclear. This CDR3 region has 13 residues. Deletions cut 3 bases from V and 8 bases from J, with 13 bases between. CDR1 is SGHTA, CDR2 FQGNSA, per germline. The CDR3 sequence is CASSFLAREEAFF. The CDR3 nucleotides are TGTGCCAGCAGCTTTCTGGCGCGGGAGGAAGCTTTCTTT.

The chain uses TRBV2 and TRBJ1-6, with 10 bases aligning to TRBD1. Losses at the gene ends were 6 bases for V and 9 bases for J; bases not matched to a gene: 8. The CDR3 length is 15 residues. Germline loops: CDR1 SNHLY, CDR2 FYNNEI. CDR3 sequence reads: CASRGTGALFSPLHF. The CDR3 nucleotides are TGTGCCAGCAGGGGGACAGGGGCGCTTTTTTCACCCCTCCACTTT. Full variable domain (remainder filled in from reference TRBV2 and TRBJ1-6): EPEVTQTPSHQVTQMGQEVILRCVPISNHLYFYWYRQILGQKVEFLVSFYNNEISEKSEIFDDQFSVERPDGSNFTLKIRSTKLEDSAMYFCASRGTGALFSPLHFGNGTRLTVT.

This clonotype has a count of ten or more. This chain uses TRBV19 with TRBJ2-2; perhaps TRBD1 as D (5 bases). The germline gives CDR1 LNHDA, CDR2 SQIVND (reference sequence). The CDR3 is made up of 14 amino acids. V was pared by 4 bases and J by 3 bases, with 9 bases between. As DNA, the CDR3 is TGTGCCAGTAGTAAAGGACAATACACCGGGGAGCTGTTTTTT. Its translation is CASSKGQYTGELFF.

This clonotype was detected a few times. The chain uses TRBV25-1 and TRBJ1-1, with D maybe TRBD1 (6 bases). Germline V gene data show CDR1 as MGHDK and CDR2 as SYGVNS. V lost 7 bases, J lost 5 bases, and 29 bases lay in between. CDR3 length: 18 amino acids. The CDR3 DNA follows: TGTGCCAGCACTCCTTGGGGGCGGGTTGGGGCTAATGAGACTGAAGCTTTCTTT. This sequence encodes CASTPWGRVGANETEAFF.

The chain employs TRBV11-2 and TRBJ1-6; weak D call: TRBD1 (5 bases). The CDR3 has 16 residues. V lost 0 bases, J lost 8 bases, and 14 bases lay in between. CDR1 and CDR2 (germline): SGHAT, FQNNGV. CDR3 in amino acids: CASSLEGVGGHSPLHF. CDR3 sequence (DNA): TGTGCCAGCAGCTTAGAAGGGGTAGGAGGACATTCACCCCTCCACTTT.

This clonotype was counted at least ten times. CDR3 loop: CASSPWGGVETQYF. The CDR3 DNA is TGTGCCAGCAGTCCCTGGGGGGGGGTCGAGACCCAGTACTTC. The chain recombines TRBV6-1 with TRBJ2-5, with 7 bases aligning to TRBD2. J was trimmed by 5 bases and V by 5 bases; bases with no gene match: 8. Germline-derived CDR1 and CDR2 are MNHNS and SASEGT. The CDR3 loop spans 14 amino acids.

The rearrangement uses TRBV7-9 and TRBJ1-1; a weak D match, TRBD1 (6 bases). V was trimmed by 2 bases and J by 0 bases, leaving 10 bases between them. The germline CDR1 and CDR2 sequences are SEHNR and FQNEAQ (reference sequence). This CDR3 is 15 amino acids long. The CDR3 DNA reads TGTGCCAGCAGCTTAAGGGACACCCTGAACACTGAAGCTTTCTTT. This translates into CASSLRDTLNTEAFF.

The V call is TRBV24-1, the J call TRBJ2-4; tentatively, D is TRBD2 (6 bases). CDR3 length: 12 amino acids. Trimming left V 3 bases short and J 8 bases short, with 7 bases between. Germline CDR1 and CDR2: KGHDR and SFDVKD. CDR3 DNA sequence: TGTGCCACCAGTGATCCGGGGGACATTCAGTACTTC. Translated: CATSDPGDIQYF.

The chain has TRBV20-1 and TRBJ2-6, with unresolved D. CDR3 length: 13 amino acids. With 4 bases removed from V and 11 bases from J, the gap between germline ends came to 15 bases. Germline assignment: CDR1 DFQATT and CDR2 SNEGSKA (reference sequence). CDR3 DNA: TGCAGTGCTACATTGAAGAATTCCGACGTCCTGACTTTC. Amino acid sequence: CSATLKNSDVLTF.

This clonotype occurred a few times. The junction departs from germline at one end; a sequencing error may be responsible. This chain connects TRBV10-3 to TRBJ2-5; 8 nucleotides agree with TRBD2. CDR1 is ENHRY and CDR2 is SYGVKD in the germline V gene. This CDR3 is 14 amino acids long. The CDR3 reads CASSKWTSSETQYF. The CDR3 DNA reads TGTGCCAGCAGTAAATGGACTAGCTCAGAGACCCAGTACTTC.

The chain links TRBV24-1 to TRBJ1-5; possibly TRBD1 for D (5 bases). The V gene's germline CDR1 is KGHDR and CDR2 SFDVKD. Trimming pared 6 bases from V and 6 bases from J, leaving 17 bases between. There are 15 residues in the CDR3. CDR3 sequence: CATSSSRGVRQPQHF. As DNA, the CDR3 is TGTGCCACCAGTTCCTCTCGGGGGGTTCGTCAGCCCCAGCATTTT.

This chain connects TRBV15 to TRBJ1-6, with unresolved D. The CDR3 runs to 15 residues. Deletions cut 0 bases from V and 10 bases from J, with 13 bases between. Germline V gene data show CDR1 as LNHNV and CDR2 as YYDKDF (reference sequence). The CDR3 DNA follows: TGTGCCACCAGCAGAGATCGAGGGAAGGGCTCACCCCTCCACTTT. Translation: CATSRDRGKGSPLHF.

This clonotype was seen many times. The rearrangement uses TRBV10-3 and TRBJ2-2; no definite D call. V was shortened by 11 bases and J by 1 base, with 11 bases between the two germline ends. The CDR3 runs to 13 residues. Germline V gives CDR1 ENHRY, CDR2 SYGVKD. Written as DNA, the CDR3 is TGTGCCTCAACTACTCAGAACACCGGGGAGCTGTTTTTT. Protein product: CASTTQNTGELFF.

This clonotype was seen a few times. The rearrangement links TRBV4-2 to TRBJ1-2; 9 bases align to TRBD1. This CDR3 spans 17 amino acids. From germline, CDR1 is LGHNA and CDR2 YNFKEQ. Germline trimming cut 5 bases from V and 1 base from J; bases unmatched to any gene: 11. The CDR3 DNA follows: TGTGCCAGCAGCACGCGACCGGGACAGGGATATAACTATGGCTACACCTTC. Translating it yields CASSTRPGQGYNYGYTF.

This clonotype was recorded many times. The chain carries TRBV20-1 and TRBJ1-6; D uncertain. CDR1 DFQATT and CDR2 SNEGSKA come from the germline V gene (reference sequence). The CDR3 has 13 amino acids. V lost 3 bases, J lost 4 bases, and 7 bases lay in between. This CDR3 is CSASWQYNSPLHF. CDR3 coding DNA: TGCAGTGCTAGCTGGCAATATAATTCACCCCTCCACTTT.

The genes are TRBV7-8 and TRBJ2-3, with D perhaps assigned TRBD1 or TRBD2 (5 bases each). The ends were cut back, 3 bases at V and 4 bases at J, with 11 bases in the middle. This CDR3 contains 14 residues. Germline CDR1 is SGHVS and CDR2 is FQNEAQ. In nucleotides, the CDR3 is TGTGCCAGCAGCTTTCGGGACGGACCAGATACGCAGTATTTT. Translated: CASSFRDGPDTQYF.

The chain joins TRBV15 to TRBJ1-2; TRBD1 might be the D (5 bases). The CDR3 runs to 14 residues. The germline V gene has CDR1 LNHNV and CDR2 YYDKDF (reference sequence). Trimming removed 0 bases at V and 10 bases at J, with 15 bases between. The CDR3 DNA reads as TGTGCCACCAGCAGAGATGGGGACGCCGGGTTCTACACCTTC. Translation gives CATSRDGDAGFYTF.

This clonotype has ten or more counts. This sequence joins TRBV10-3 and TRBJ2-1; TRBD2 agrees at 8 bases. Germline CDR1 is ENHRY and CDR2 is SYGVKD. The CDR3 is 14 residues long. J lost 5 bases, V lost 4 bases, and 4 bases had no gene match. CDR3 region: CAISVGTRNNEQFF. In DNA, the CDR3 is TGTGCCATCAGTGTGGGGACTAGGAACAATGAGCAGTTCTTC.